One sample yielded the 8 T cell receptor beta chains listed below, sequenced in a study of blood T cell dynamics during melanoma immunotherapy (TCRdb year 2020). The time point label, as the study defines it: week 3, after first cycle of checkpoint inhibitor. Library preparation was by the immunoSEQ multiplex PCR assay. This immuneACCESS table, as held by TCRdb, lists in-frame sequences with V and J called but not all clones. Of the missing ones, under half trace to an unresolved V gene in checked studies; the others have no known cause. Within this sample are about 7,000 clones, with approximately 85% of them counted one time only. The ten largest account for around 35% of the sample. The material sequenced was blood, taken from a patient treated with checkpoint blockade. The source of these receptors is a human donor with melanoma. Some clones in this sample may be carry-over from other donors' samples.

This clone was found once. The V and J genes are TRBV29-1 and TRBJ2-1; 11 bases are a match to TRBD2. There are 15 residues in the CDR3. Germline assignment: CDR1 SQVTM and CDR2 ANQGSEA. V trimming: 7 bases; J trimming: 10 bases; junction bases outside the gene matches: 15. The CDR3 region has the DNA TGCAGCGGCTTGCCGACTAGCGGGGATCCCAGAGAGCAGTTCTTC. Translated: CSGLPTSGDPREQFF.

This clone was recorded a few times. J is TRBJ2-3 and V is TRBV18; no clear D gene. The CDR3 is 13 amino acids. Germline lookup yields CDR1 KGHSH and CDR2 LQKENI. The germline V and J ends were trimmed by 6 bases and 4 bases, with 11 bases remaining between them. CDR3 sequence: CASSSRMADTQYF. The CDR3 bases are TGTGCCAGCTCCTCGAGAATGGCAGATACGCAGTATTTT.

The V gene is TRBV2, the J gene TRBJ2-1; 7 positions match TRBD1. This CDR3 contains 16 residues. Losses at the gene ends were 7 bases for V and 0 bases for J; bases not matched to a gene: 9. Germline CDR1 reads SNHLY; CDR2 reads FYNNEI. The CDR3 DNA reads as TGTGCCAGCACTAGAGTCGCAGGGGGCTCCTACAATGAGCAGTTCTTC. It is translated as CASTRVAGGSYNEQFF.

This chain links TRBV10-3 with TRBJ2-7; D not resolved. V was clipped by 2 bases and J by 2 bases, with 10 bases between them. CDR1 ENHRY and CDR2 SYGVKD come from the germline V gene. CDR3 length: 14 amino acids. The DNA for the CDR3 is TGTGCCATCAGTGAGGGAGTGGGGACCTACGAGCAGTACTTC. Its translation: CAISEGVGTYEQYF.

The V call is TRBV10-1, the J call TRBJ2-2; TRBD1 agrees at 8 bases. Trimming at V came to 5 bases and at J to 1 base, leaving 3 bases not matched to a gene. The germline CDR1 and CDR2 sequences are WNHNN and SYGVQD (reference sequence). The CDR3 runs to 15 residues. The CDR3 protein is CASSYDRGNTGELFF. CDR3 DNA: TGCGCCAGCAGTTATGACAGGGGGAACACCGGGGAGCTGTTTTTT.

The chain carries TRBV29-1 and TRBJ2-7, with a possible D match to TRBD2 (6 bases). The CDR3 sequence is 13 residues long. Germline V gene data show CDR1 as SQVTM and CDR2 as ANQGSEA. V lost 4 bases and J lost 0, with 10 bases in between. CDR3 protein: CSVGLEGSYEQYF. The DNA for the CDR3 is TGCAGCGTTGGGTTGGAGGGCTCCTACGAGCAGTACTTC.

The V gene is TRBV27, the J gene TRBJ2-2, with 7 bases that match TRBD1. V lost 6 bases and J lost 6; bases outside the gene matches: 10. In germline, CDR1 is MNHEY, CDR2 SMNVEV (reference sequence). There are 15 residues in the CDR3. The CDR3 protein is CASRLTGSAAGELFF. Here the CDR3 DNA reads TGTGCCAGCAGGTTGACAGGGTCCGCGGCCGGGGAGCTGTTTTTT.

The count of this clone is one. The rearrangement joins TRBV18 to TRBJ2-7, with 7 bases that match TRBD1. Trimming at V came to 5 bases and at J to 5 bases, leaving 9 bases not matched to a gene. The germline V gene encodes CDR1 KGHSH and CDR2 LQKENI. The CDR3 sequence is 14 residues long. CDR3 loop: CASSTGQVGDEQYF. CDR3 DNA sequence: TGTGCCAGCTCAACCGGACAGGTTGGGGACGAGCAGTACTTC.